This T cell receptor beta chain was sequenced in a study of PD-1 blockade in classical Hodgkin lymphoma. Each patient relapsed following autologous stem cell transplantation, and prior brentuximab vedotin exposure differed. This CDR3 spans 18 amino acids. J lost 1 base, V lost 4 bases, and 9 bases had no gene match. Germline V gives CDR1 SGHKS, CDR2 YYEKEE (reference sequence). Assay: immunoSEQ multiplex PCR; the TCRdb copy retains only in-frame clones and omits some. The sample includes 20,000 to 25,000 clones, about 83% of them seen just once. The J gene is TRBJ2-5, the V gene TRBV5-5, with 14 bases matching TRBD2. This receptor was taken from a human donor with classical Hodgkin lymphoma. Sequencing used peripheral blood mononuclear cells (PBMCs), obtained before the second cycle of nivolumab. CDR3 region: CASSEATSGGGLQETQYF. The DNA of the CDR3 is TGTGCCAGCAGCGAGGCGACTAGCGGGGGGGGCCTCCAAGAGACCCAGTACTTC. Combining the CDR3 with reference TRBV5-5 and TRBJ2-5 gives the whole variable domain DAGVTQSPTHLIKTRGQQVTLRCSPISGHKSVSWYQQVLGQGPQFIFQYYEKEERGRGNFPDRFSARQFPNYSSELNVNALLLGDSALYLCASSEATSGGGLQETQYFGPGTRLLVL.